This T cell receptor beta chain was documented in a study of molecular identifiers for immune sequencing clone quantification. The CDR3 totals 13 residues. Germline CDR1 reads DFQATT; CDR2 reads SNEGSKA (reference sequence). Deletions cut 8 bases from V and 4 bases from J, with 17 bases between. Generation of bulk TCR libraries relied on previously described methods and listed TCR primers. TCRdb fed the PCR reads into MiXCR, producing one record per CDR3 protein. This table holds about 97,000 distinct CDR3 sequences, 20% to 25% found once. Based on a CD8+CD4-CCR7+CD45RA+ profile, naive CD8 T cells were sorted. Points from the study as a whole: It was shown that clones above 20 RNA copies held over 97% of effector molecules, but under 1% in naive cells.

Note on this clonotype: Its antigen is unidentified. Given a much more abundant clone one base away, this may be a read error.

Material: naive CD8+ T cells from blood, with Jurkat cell RNA spiked in. Regarding subset: FACS-sorted CD8+CD4-CCR7+CD45RA+ naive T cells. The source of this sequence is a human donor in good health. Some libraries in this study had Jurkat cell RNA spiked in. The rearrangement uses TRBV20-1 and TRBJ1-1; the D gene is possibly TRBD1 (5 bases). CDR3 sequence reads: CSSTQEFGTEAFF. The CDR3 region has the DNA TGCAGTTCCACACAGGAATTTGGCACTGAAGCTTTCTTT.